The 8 T cell receptor beta chains presented below share a single source sample, sequenced in a study of blood T cell repertoires in COVID-19. TCRdb's copy holds only in-frame clones and misses some; the assay was immunoSEQ multiplex PCR. The repertoire holds over 300,000 clones, with about 90% as singletons. The sample consisted of peripheral blood. These receptors were taken from a man aged 18 to 30 with active or convalescent COVID-19.

Concerning this clone: A read error may account for a junction end that differs from germline. The chain recombines TRBV7-2 with TRBJ1-6; tentative D call: TRBD1 (5 bases). This CDR3 comprises 18 residues. Germline-derived CDR1 and CDR2 are SGHTA and FQGNSA. The CDR3 DNA is TGTGCCAGCAGCCTAGCTGGTCAGGGTGGCTCCTATAATTCACCCCTCCACTTT. This gives the protein CASSLAGQGGSYNSPLHF.

The chain combines TRBV19 with TRBJ2-7; no clear D. The CDR3 runs to 14 residues. Germline V gives CDR1 LNHDA, CDR2 SQIVND (reference sequence). The V gene lost 7 bases and the J gene lost 2 bases, with 15 bases spanning the gap. The CDR3 coding sequence is TGTGCCAGTAAGGCTAAGTACTACCCCTACGAGCAGTACTTC. This encodes CASKAKYYPYEQYF.

A single count supports this clone. V gene TRBV27 combines with J gene TRBJ2-1; no clear D. The CDR3 has 14 residues. Germline V gene data show CDR1 as MNHEY and CDR2 as SMNVEV (reference sequence). V lost 5 bases and J lost 4, with 12 bases in between. CDR3 amino acids: CASSLYQRYNEQFF. The CDR3 bases are TGTGCCAGCAGTCTTTATCAGCGATACAATGAGCAGTTCTTC.

The rearrangement uses TRBV28 and TRBJ2-7; D is possibly TRBD1 (5 bases). The V end was cut by 2 bases, the J end by 2 bases, with 10 bases between. Germline V lookup: CDR1 MDHEN, CDR2 SYDVKM. CDR3 length equals 14 residues. CDR3 loop: CASSLGHRTYEQYF. CDR3 nucleotides: TGTGCCAGCAGTTTAGGACACAGAACCTACGAGCAGTACTTC.

V usage is TRBV6-2 or TRBV6-3 and J usage is TRBJ2-7, with 8 bases that match TRBD1. J gave up 6 bases and V 0 bases, and 4 bases lay outside the gene matches. Looked up from germline, CDR1 is MNHEY and CDR2 is SVGEGT. There are 14 residues in the CDR3. The CDR3 here is CASSYSGQGSEQYF. As DNA, the CDR3 is TGTGCCAGCAGTTACTCCGGACAGGGCAGCGAGCAGTACTTC.

This clone was seen only a few times. The chain employs TRBV6-2 or TRBV6-3 and TRBJ2-2; D might be TRBD1 (6 bases). Germline assignment: CDR1 MNHEY and CDR2 SVGEGT. There are 13 residues in the CDR3. The ends were cut back, 4 bases at V and 3 bases at J, with 6 bases in the middle. The CDR3 DNA sequence: TGTGCCAGCAGTTGGGGGCACACCGGGGAGCTGTTTTTT. It specifies CASSWGHTGELFF.

This chain connects TRBV28 to TRBJ2-5; TRBD2 aligns across 12 bases. The V segment lost 3 bases and the J segment 1 base; nucleotides outside the gene matches: 9. The germline CDR1 and CDR2 sequences are MDHEN and SYDVKM. The CDR3 consists of 18 residues. The chain's CDR3 is CASSFVPSGRAFQETQYF. The CDR3 nucleotides are TGTGCCAGCAGTTTTGTGCCTAGCGGGAGGGCTTTCCAAGAGACCCAGTACTTC.

The chain is built from TRBV9 and TRBJ2-1, with TRBD1 matching 7 bases. The CDR3 runs 15 residues. J gave up 3 bases and V 4 bases, and 7 bases lay outside the gene matches. The germline gives CDR1 SGDLS, CDR2 YYNGEE. This CDR3 reads CASSPLGTDYNEQFF. The DNA of the CDR3 is TGTGCCAGCAGCCCTCTTGGGACAGACTACAATGAGCAGTTCTTC.